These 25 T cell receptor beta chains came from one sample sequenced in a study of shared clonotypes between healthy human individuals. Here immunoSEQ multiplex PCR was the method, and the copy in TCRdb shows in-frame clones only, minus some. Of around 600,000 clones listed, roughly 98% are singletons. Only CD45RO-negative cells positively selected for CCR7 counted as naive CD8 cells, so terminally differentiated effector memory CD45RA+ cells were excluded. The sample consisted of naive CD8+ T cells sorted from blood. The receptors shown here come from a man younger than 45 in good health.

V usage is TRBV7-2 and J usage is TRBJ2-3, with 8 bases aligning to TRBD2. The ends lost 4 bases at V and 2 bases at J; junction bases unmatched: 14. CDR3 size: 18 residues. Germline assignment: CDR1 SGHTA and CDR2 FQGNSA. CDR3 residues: CASSSKKTTSDHTDTQYF. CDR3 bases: TGTGCCAGCAGCTCAAAAAAAACGACTAGCGACCACACAGATACGCAGTATTTT.

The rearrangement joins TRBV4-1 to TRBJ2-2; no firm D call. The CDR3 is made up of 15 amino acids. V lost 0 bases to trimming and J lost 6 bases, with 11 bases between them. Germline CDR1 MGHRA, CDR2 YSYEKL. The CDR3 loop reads CASSQDQLVAGELFF. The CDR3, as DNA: TGCGCCAGCAGCCAAGATCAGCTGGTCGCCGGGGAGCTGTTTTTT.

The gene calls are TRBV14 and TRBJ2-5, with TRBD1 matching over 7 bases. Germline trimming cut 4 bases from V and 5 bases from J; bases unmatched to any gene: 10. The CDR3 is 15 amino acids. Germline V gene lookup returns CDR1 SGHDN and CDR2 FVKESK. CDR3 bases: TGTGCCAGCAGCCCTTCTAGGGGGCGCGGGGAGACCCAGTACTTC. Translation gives CASSPSRGRGETQYF.

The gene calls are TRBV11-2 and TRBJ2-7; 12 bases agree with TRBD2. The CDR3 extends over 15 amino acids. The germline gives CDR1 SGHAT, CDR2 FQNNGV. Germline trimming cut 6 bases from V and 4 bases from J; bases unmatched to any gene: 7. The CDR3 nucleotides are TGTGCCAGCAGGCACGGGACTAGCGGGTCGTACGAGCAGTACTTC. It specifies CASRHGTSGSYEQYF.

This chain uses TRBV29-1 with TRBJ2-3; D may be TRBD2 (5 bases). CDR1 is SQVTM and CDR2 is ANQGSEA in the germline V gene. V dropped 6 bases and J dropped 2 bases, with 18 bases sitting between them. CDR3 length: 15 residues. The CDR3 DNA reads TGCAGCGTCGCTCCCCGGACTTCGAACACAGATACGCAGTATTTT. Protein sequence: CSVAPRTSNTDTQYF.

The CDR3 nucleotides are TGCAGCGCCTTACTAGGACCTAGCCCATACGAGCAGTACTTC. It yields the protein CSALLGPSPYEQYF. The genes are TRBV29-1 and TRBJ2-7, with TRBD2 as a possible D gene (5 bases). CDR1 is SQVTM and CDR2 is ANQGSEA in the germline V gene. The CDR3 spans 14 residues. V lost 7 bases and J 4 bases, leaving 20 bases between the germline ends.

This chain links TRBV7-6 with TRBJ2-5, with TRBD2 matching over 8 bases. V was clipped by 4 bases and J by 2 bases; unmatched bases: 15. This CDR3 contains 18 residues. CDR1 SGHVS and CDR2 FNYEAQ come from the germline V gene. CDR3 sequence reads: CASSSMVELAEKQETQYF. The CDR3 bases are TGTGCCAGCAGCTCCATGGTCGAACTAGCGGAGAAACAAGAGACCCAGTACTTC.

This CDR3 reads CASSLTRTSVQETQYF. CDR3 nucleotides: TGTGCCAGCAGCTTAACCCGGACTAGCGTCCAAGAGACCCAGTACTTC. The chain has TRBV7-8 and TRBJ2-5; 9 bases map to TRBD2. The trim removed 2 bases at V and 1 base at J, leaving 5 bases unmatched. Looked up from germline, CDR1 is SGHVS and CDR2 is FQNEAQ. CDR3 length: 16 residues.

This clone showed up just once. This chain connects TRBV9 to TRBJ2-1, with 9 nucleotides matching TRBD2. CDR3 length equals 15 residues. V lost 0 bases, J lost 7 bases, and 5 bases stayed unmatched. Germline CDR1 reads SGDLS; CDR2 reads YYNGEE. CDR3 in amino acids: CASSVASGALNEQFF. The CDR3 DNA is TGTGCCAGCAGCGTAGCTAGCGGGGCCTTGAATGAGCAGTTCTTC.

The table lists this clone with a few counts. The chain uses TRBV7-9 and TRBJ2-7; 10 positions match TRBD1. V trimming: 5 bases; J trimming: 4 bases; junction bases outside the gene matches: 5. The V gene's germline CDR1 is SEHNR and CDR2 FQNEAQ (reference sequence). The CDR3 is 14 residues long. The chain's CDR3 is CASSPGTGAYEQYF. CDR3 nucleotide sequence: TGTGCCAGCAGCCCCGGGACAGGGGCTTACGAGCAGTACTTC.

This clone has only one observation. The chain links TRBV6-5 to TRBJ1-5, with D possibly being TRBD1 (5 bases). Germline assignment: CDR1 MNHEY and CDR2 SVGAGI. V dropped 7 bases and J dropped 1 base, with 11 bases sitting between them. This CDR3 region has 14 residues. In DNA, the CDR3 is TGTGCCAGCATCGGTGGGGGGAGCAATCAGCCCCAGCATTTT. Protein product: CASIGGGSNQPQHF.

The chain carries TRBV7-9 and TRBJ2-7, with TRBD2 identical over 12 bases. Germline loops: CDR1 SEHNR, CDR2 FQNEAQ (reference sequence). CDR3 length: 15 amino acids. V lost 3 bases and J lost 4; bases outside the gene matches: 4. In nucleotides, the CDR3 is TGTGCCAGCAGCTTTGGTGGACTAGCGGGGTACGAGCAGTACTTC. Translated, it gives CASSFGGLAGYEQYF.

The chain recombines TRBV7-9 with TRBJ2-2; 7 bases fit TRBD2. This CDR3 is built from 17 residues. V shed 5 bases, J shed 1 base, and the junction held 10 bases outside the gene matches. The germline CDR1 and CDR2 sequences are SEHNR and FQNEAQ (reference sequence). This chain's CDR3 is CASSPPKRGMNTGELFF. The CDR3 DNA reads TGTGCCAGCAGCCCTCCAAAGCGGGGCATGAACACCGGGGAGCTGTTTTTT.

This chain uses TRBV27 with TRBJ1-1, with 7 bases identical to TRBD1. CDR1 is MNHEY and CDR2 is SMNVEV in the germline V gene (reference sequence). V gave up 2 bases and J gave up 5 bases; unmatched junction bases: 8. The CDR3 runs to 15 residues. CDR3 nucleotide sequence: TGTGCCAGCAGTTTAGTGAGGGACAGATCGACTGAAGCTTTCTTT. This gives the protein CASSLVRDRSTEAFF.

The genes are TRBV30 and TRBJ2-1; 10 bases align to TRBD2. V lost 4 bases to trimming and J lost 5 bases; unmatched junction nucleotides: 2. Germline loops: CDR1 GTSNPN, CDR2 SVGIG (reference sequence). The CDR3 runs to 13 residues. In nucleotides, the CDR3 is TGTGCCTGGAATAGCGGGAGGAACAATGAGCAGTTCTTC. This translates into CAWNSGRNNEQFF.

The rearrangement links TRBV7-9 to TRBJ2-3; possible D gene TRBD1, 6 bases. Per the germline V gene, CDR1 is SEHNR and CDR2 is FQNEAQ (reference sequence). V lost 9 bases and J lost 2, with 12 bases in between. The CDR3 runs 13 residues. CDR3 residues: CASGDKYTDTQYF. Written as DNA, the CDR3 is TGTGCCAGTGGGGACAAGTACACAGATACGCAGTATTTT.

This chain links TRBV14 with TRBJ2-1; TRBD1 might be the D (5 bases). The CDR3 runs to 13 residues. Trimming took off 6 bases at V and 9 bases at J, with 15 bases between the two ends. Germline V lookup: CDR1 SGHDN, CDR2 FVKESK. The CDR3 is CASRPLGPGEQFF. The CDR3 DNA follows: TGTGCCAGCAGACCGCTGGGGCCGGGTGAGCAGTTCTTC.

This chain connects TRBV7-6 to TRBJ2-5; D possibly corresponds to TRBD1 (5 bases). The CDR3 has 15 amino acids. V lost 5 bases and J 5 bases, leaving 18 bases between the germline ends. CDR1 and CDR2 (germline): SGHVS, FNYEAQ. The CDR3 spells CASSLREGVRETQYF. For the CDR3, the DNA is TGTGCCAGCAGCCTCAGGGAAGGAGTCCGGGAGACCCAGTACTTC.

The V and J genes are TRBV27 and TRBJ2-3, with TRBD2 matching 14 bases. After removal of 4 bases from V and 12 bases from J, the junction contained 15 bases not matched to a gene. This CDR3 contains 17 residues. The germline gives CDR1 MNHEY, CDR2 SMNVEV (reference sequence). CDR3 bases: TGTGCCAGCAGTTGGTTGGGACTAGCGGGAGAAATGCTCAATCAGTATTTT. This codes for CASSWLGLAGEMLNQYF.

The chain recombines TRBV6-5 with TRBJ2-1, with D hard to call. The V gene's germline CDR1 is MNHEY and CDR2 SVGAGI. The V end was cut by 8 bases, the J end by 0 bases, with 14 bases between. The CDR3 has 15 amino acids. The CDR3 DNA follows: TGTGCCAGCTCGGCCTCGACGAGCTCCTACAATGAGCAGTTCTTC. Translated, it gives CASSASTSSYNEQFF.

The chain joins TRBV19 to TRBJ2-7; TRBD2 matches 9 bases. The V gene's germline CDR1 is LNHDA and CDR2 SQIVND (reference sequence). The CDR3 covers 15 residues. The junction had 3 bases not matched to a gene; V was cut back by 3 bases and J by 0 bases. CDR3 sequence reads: CASSMYSGSSYEQYF. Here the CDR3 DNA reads TGTGCCAGTAGTATGTATAGCGGGAGCTCCTACGAGCAGTACTTC. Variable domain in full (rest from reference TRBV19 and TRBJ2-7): DGGITQSPKYLFRKEGQNVTLSCEQNLNHDAMYWYRQDPGQGLRLIYYSQIVNDFQKGDIAEGYSVSREKKESFPLTVTSAQKNPTAFYLCASSMYSGSSYEQYFGPGTRLTVT.

The CDR3 DNA sequence: TGTGCCAGTAGTATCCCCTCGACTAGCGGCACCACAGATACGCAGTATTTT. It encodes CASSIPSTSGTTDTQYF. The genes are TRBV19 and TRBJ2-3; the match to TRBD2 covers 9 bases. The CDR3 covers 17 residues. V shed 3 bases, J shed 2 bases, and the junction held 9 bases outside the gene matches. From germline, CDR1 is LNHDA and CDR2 SQIVND (reference sequence).

CDR3 loop: CASSLGGLVYNEQFF. CDR3 bases: TGTGCCAGCAGCTTGGGTGGCCTAGTCTACAATGAGCAGTTCTTC. The rearrangement joins TRBV5-6 to TRBJ2-1; no clear D gene. Trimming removed 0 bases from V and 3 bases from J, with 10 bases in between. The CDR3 has 15 amino acids. Germline V lookup: CDR1 SGHDT, CDR2 YYEEEE.

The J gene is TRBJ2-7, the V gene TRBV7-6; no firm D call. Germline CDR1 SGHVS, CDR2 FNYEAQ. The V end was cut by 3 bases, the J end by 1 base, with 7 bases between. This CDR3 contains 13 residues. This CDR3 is CASSFGRSYEQYF. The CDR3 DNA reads TGTGCCAGCAGCTTTGGACGTTCCTACGAGCAGTACTTC.

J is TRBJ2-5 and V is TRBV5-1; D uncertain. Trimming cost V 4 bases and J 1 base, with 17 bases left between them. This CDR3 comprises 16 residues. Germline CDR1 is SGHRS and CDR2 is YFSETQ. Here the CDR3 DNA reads TGCGCCAGCAGCCCACTCTCTACTGCACTCCAAGAGACCCAGTACTTC. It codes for CASSPLSTALQETQYF.